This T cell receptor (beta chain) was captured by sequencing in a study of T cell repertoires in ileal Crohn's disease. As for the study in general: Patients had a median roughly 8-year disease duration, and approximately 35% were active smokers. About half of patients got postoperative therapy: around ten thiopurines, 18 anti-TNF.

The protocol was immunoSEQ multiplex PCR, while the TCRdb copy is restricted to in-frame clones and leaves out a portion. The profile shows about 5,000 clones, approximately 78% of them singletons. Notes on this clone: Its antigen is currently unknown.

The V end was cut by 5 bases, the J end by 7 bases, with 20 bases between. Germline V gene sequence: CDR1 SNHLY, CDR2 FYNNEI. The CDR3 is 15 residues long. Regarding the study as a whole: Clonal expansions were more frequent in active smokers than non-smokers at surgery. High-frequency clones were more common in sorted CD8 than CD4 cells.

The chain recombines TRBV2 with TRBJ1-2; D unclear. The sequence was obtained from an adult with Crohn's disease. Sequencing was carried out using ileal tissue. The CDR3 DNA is TGTGCCAGCAGTCTCCGGACGGACTCCCGTGGTGGCTACACCTTC. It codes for CASSLRTDSRGGYTF.